Listed here is a single T cell receptor beta chain. V lost 4 bases to trimming and J lost 4 bases; unmatched junction nucleotides: 5. The CDR3 contains 15 residues. CDR1 is LGHNA, CDR2 YSLEER, per germline. CD8+CD57+ cell expansion, shown by flow cytometry, had occurred in the patients selected for sequencing. This sample stems from a study of CD8+CD57+ T cells in acquired aplastic anemia. TCR beta VDJ combinations and CDR3 sequences were profiled from genomic DNA. TCRdb reprocessed the reads with MiXCR, giving one entry per CDR3 protein. This sample has approximately 470,000 distinct CDR3 sequences, with around a third found just once.

The receptor was isolated from a human donor with aplastic anemia. The genes are TRBV4-3 and TRBJ1-4; 8 bases are shared with TRBD1. The sequenced sample consisted of sorted CD4+, CD8+, or CD8+CD57+ T cells (not recorded which) from PBMCs. The CDR3 nucleotides are TGCGCCAGCAGCCCTCGGGACAGGCTTAATGAAAAACTGTTTTTT. It translates to CASSPRDRLNEKLFF.